A selection of T cell receptor beta chains follows, all from one sample in a study of shared clonotypes between healthy human individuals. The repertoire was sequenced with immunoSEQ multiplex PCR; TCRdb's copy has only in-frame clones and lacks some. The table records a few million clones, around 90% of them present only once. Sequenced material: naive CD4+ T cells sorted from blood. These receptors were taken from a man between 18 and 29 years old in good health. CDR3s include the opening cysteine and the closing phenylalanine or tryptophan. A D gene is named only where the DNA matches it firmly. Clone size is not always given. Where it is, it says once, few, many or a class for expanded clones.

V: TRBV4-1
J: TRBJ2-1
D: TRBD1
size: once
CDR3: CASRKYRQGPYNEQFF
DNA: TGCGCCAGCAGGAAATACCGACAGGGCCCCTACAATGAGCAGTTCTTC

V: TRBV10-2
J: TRBJ1-1
D: -
size: once
CDR3: CASSQGWGTEAFF
DNA: TGCGCCAGCAGTCAGGGCTGGGGAACTGAAGCTTTCTTT

V: TRBV6-8
J: TRBJ2-2
D: TRBD2
size: once
CDR3: CASSYRLAGEGTGELFF
DNA: TGTGCCAGCAGTTACCGGTTAGCGGGAGAGGGAACCGGGGAGCTGTTTTTT

V: TRBV5-1
J: TRBJ2-2
D: -
size: -
CDR3: CASSLRQLNTGELFF
DNA: TGCGCCAGCAGCTTACGACAGCTGAACACCGGGGAGCTGTTTTTT

V: TRBV30
J: TRBJ2-5
D: TRBD2
size: -
CDR3: CAWSGLAGVQETQYF
DNA: TGTGCCTGGAGTGGTCTAGCGGGAGTCCAAGAGACCCAGTACTTC

V: TRBV6-1
J: TRBJ1-6
D: -
size: -
CDR3: CASMASSYNSPLHF
DNA: TGTGCCAGCATGGCCAGCTCCTATAATTCACCCCTCCACTTT

V: TRBV4-1
J: TRBJ1-1
D: -
size: -
CDR3: CASSLGGGYTEAFF
DNA: TGCGCCAGCAGCCTCGGAGGCGGCTACACTGAAGCTTTCTTT

V: TRBV6-5
J: TRBJ1-2
D: -
size: -
CDR3: CASTRGTPYGYTF
DNA: TGTGCCAGCACCCGGGGGACCCCCTATGGCTACACCTTC

V: TRBV6-5
J: TRBJ2-1
D: -
size: -
CDR3: CASKSSGGSYNEQFF
DNA: TGTGCCAGCAAGTCGAGTGGGGGCTCCTACAATGAGCAGTTCTTC

V: TRBV11-3
J: TRBJ2-3
D: -
size: -
CDR3: CASSQDPATDTQYF
DNA: TGTGCCAGCAGCCAAGACCCCGCCACAGATACGCAGTATTTT

V: TRBV6-6
J: TRBJ2-7
D: -
size: -
CDR3: CASGQQGRSFYEQYF
DNA: TGTGCCAGCGGACAACAGGGCCGTAGTTTCTACGAGCAGTACTTC

V: TRBV5-1
J: TRBJ2-7
D: -
size: -
CDR3: CASSLGGSSYEQYF
DNA: TGCGCCAGCAGCTTGGGGGGATCGTCCTACGAGCAGTACTTC

V: TRBV5-6
J: TRBJ1-1
D: TRBD1
size: -
CDR3: CASIVLQGATEAFF
DNA: TGTGCCAGCATCGTTCTTCAGGGGGCAACTGAAGCTTTCTTT

V: TRBV6-6
J: TRBJ1-3
D: -
size: -
CDR3: CASRRTDPGNTIYF
DNA: TGTGCCAGCAGACGGACGGATCCGGGAAACACCATATATTTT

V: TRBV18
J: TRBJ1-1
D: TRBD1
size: -
CDR3: CASSPPSGGAAEAFF
DNA: TGTGCCAGCTCACCACCGTCAGGGGGGGCAGCTGAAGCTTTCTTT

V: TRBV2
J: TRBJ2-5
D: TRBD1
size: -
CDR3: CASRVTGPQETQYF
DNA: TGTGCCAGCAGGGTGACAGGGCCCCAAGAGACCCAGTACTTC

V: TRBV4-1
J: TRBJ2-5
D: TRBD2
size: -
CDR3: CASSPSPSGRVETQYF
DNA: TGCGCCAGCAGCCCCAGCCCTAGCGGGAGGGTAGAGACCCAGTACTTC

V: TRBV7-8
J: TRBJ2-7
D: -
size: once
CDR3: CASSLAPEYEQYF
DNA: TGTGCCAGCAGCTTAGCGCCAGAATACGAGCAGTACTTC

V: TRBV18
J: TRBJ1-4
D: -
size: once
CDR3: CASSPDGGGGEKLFF
DNA: TGTGCCAGCTCACCAGATGGTGGAGGCGGTGAAAAACTGTTTTTT

V: TRBV9
J: TRBJ2-2
D: -
size: -
CDR3: CASSIEGLGGELFF
DNA: TGTGCCAGCAGCATCGAGGGCTTGGGCGGGGAGCTGTTTTTT

V: TRBV19
J: TRBJ1-5
D: TRBD1
size: -
CDR3: CASLGRGQGFNQPQHF
DNA: TGTGCCAGTCTCGGAAGGGGACAGGGTTTCAATCAGCCCCAGCATTTT

V: TRBV5-6
J: TRBJ2-7
D: -
size: -
CDR3: CASSFVGTGIYEQYF
DNA: TGTGCCAGCAGCTTTGTAGGGACTGGGATCTACGAGCAGTACTTC

V: TRBV6-5
J: TRBJ1-2
D: -
size: once
CDR3: CASSQGPYGYTF
DNA: TGTGCCAGCAGTCAGGGGCCCTATGGCTACACCTTC

V: TRBV28
J: TRBJ2-5
D: TRBD1
size: -
CDR3: CASRTLREGAFRQETQYF
DNA: TGTGCCAGCAGGACCCTGAGAGAGGGGGCATTCCGCCAAGAGACCCAGTACTTC

V: TRBV18
J: TRBJ1-1
D: -
size: -
CDR3: CASSPQGLNTEAFF
DNA: TGTGCCAGCTCACCCCAGGGGTTGAACACTGAAGCTTTCTTT

V: TRBV7-9
J: TRBJ2-1
D: -
size: -
CDR3: CASSPELLSLYNEQFF
DNA: TGTGCCAGCAGCCCCGAGCTCCTTTCCTTATACAATGAGCAGTTCTTC

V: TRBV6-5
J: TRBJ2-7
D: -
size: -
CDR3: CASSYLYEQYF
DNA: TGTGCCAGCAGTTATTTGTACGAGCAGTACTTC

V: TRBV27
J: TRBJ2-2
D: TRBD2
size: -
CDR3: CASSLREGGAGELFF
DNA: TGTGCCAGCAGTTTGCGGGAGGGGGGCGCCGGGGAGCTGTTTTTT

V: TRBV19
J: TRBJ1-5
D: -
size: -
CDR3: CASRAGNQPQHF
DNA: TGTGCCAGTAGGGCCGGAAATCAGCCCCAGCATTTT

V: TRBV7-3
J: TRBJ2-1
D: -
size: -
CDR3: CASSLRGYNEQFF
DNA: TGTGCCAGCAGCTTAAGAGGGTACAATGAGCAGTTCTTC

V: TRBV18
J: TRBJ1-6
D: -
size: -
CDR3: CASSIWGASSYNSPLHF
DNA: TGTGCCAGCTCAATCTGGGGGGCGAGTTCCTATAATTCACCCCTCCACTTT

V: TRBV19
J: TRBJ2-3
D: -
size: -
CDR3: CASSIEHTDTQYF
DNA: TGTGCCAGTAGTATAGAACACACAGATACGCAGTATTTT

V: TRBV2
J: TRBJ2-2
D: -
size: -
CDR3: CASIGEPNTGELFF
DNA: TGTGCCAGCATTGGGGAACCGAACACCGGGGAGCTGTTTTTT

V: TRBV6-5
J: TRBJ1-2
D: -
size: -
CDR3: CASRSQETSGYTF
DNA: TGTGCCAGCAGGTCCCAGGAGACGAGCGGCTACACCTTC

V: TRBV5-1
J: TRBJ1-6
D: -
size: -
CDR3: CASSVTLHAVPLHF
DNA: TGCGCCAGCAGCGTAACCTTACACGCTGTCCCCCTCCACTTT

V: TRBV6-6
J: TRBJ2-3
D: TRBD2
size: -
CDR3: CASNLAGDVDTQYF
DNA: TGTGCCAGCAACTTAGCGGGGGACGTAGATACGCAGTATTTT

V: TRBV10-1
J: TRBJ2-2
D: -
size: -
CDR3: CASRAEANTGELFF
DNA: TGCGCCAGCCGGGCGGAAGCGAACACCGGGGAGCTGTTTTTT

V: TRBV18
J: TRBJ2-7
D: -
size: -
CDR3: CASSPLGGEEYEQYF
DNA: TGTGCCAGCTCACCCCTAGGAGGGGAAGAGTACGAGCAGTACTTC

V: TRBV19
J: TRBJ2-7
D: -
size: -
CDR3: CASSEMDEQYF
DNA: TGTGCCAGTAGCGAAATGGACGAGCAGTACTTC

V: TRBV18
J: TRBJ1-6
D: -
size: -
CDR3: CASSPFLNSPLHF
DNA: TGTGCCAGCTCACCTTTCCTTAATTCACCCCTCCACTTT

V: TRBV7-2
J: TRBJ2-3
D: -
size: -
CDR3: CASSLRRSTDTQYF
DNA: TGTGCCAGCAGCTTACGCAGAAGCACAGATACGCAGTATTTT

V: TRBV7-2
J: TRBJ2-2
D: -
size: -
CDR3: CASRRLATNTGELFF
DNA: TGTGCCAGCAGACGGCTAGCGACGAACACCGGGGAGCTGTTTTTT

V: TRBV6-5
J: TRBJ2-7
D: -
size: -
CDR3: CATSRGGGEQYF
DNA: TGTGCCACCTCGAGGGGTGGAGGCGAGCAGTACTTC

V: TRBV19
J: TRBJ2-2
D: -
size: -
CDR3: CASRGHIWSGELFF
DNA: TGTGCCAGTCGGGGACACATCTGGAGCGGGGAGCTGTTTTTT

V: TRBV9
J: TRBJ2-1
D: TRBD2
size: -
CDR3: CASSSRLAGPYNEQFF
DNA: TGTGCCAGCAGCTCCCGACTAGCGGGCCCCTACAATGAGCAGTTCTTC

V: TRBV9
J: TRBJ2-7
D: TRBD1
size: -
CDR3: CASSLVRDSSERYF
DNA: TGTGCCAGCAGCCTAGTCCGGGACAGCAGCGAGCGGTACTTC

V: TRBV28
J: TRBJ2-7
D: TRBD2
size: once
CDR3: CASMGGLYEQYF
DNA: TGTGCCAGCATGGGAGGGTTATACGAGCAGTACTTC

V: TRBV7-2
J: TRBJ2-2
D: -
size: -
CDR3: CASSSPQVGELFF
DNA: TGTGCCAGCAGCTCCCCTCAGGTTGGGGAGCTGTTTTTT

V: TRBV7-2
J: TRBJ2-3
D: TRBD2
size: once
CDR3: CASSRGLAGAVDTQYF
DNA: TGTGCCAGCAGCAGAGGACTAGCGGGAGCCGTAGATACGCAGTATTTT

V: TRBV5-6
J: TRBJ2-5
D: TRBD2
size: -
CDR3: CASSLAGEWETQYF
DNA: TGTGCCAGCTCCCTAGCGGGAGAGTGGGAGACCCAGTACTTC

V: TRBV6-1
J: TRBJ2-7
D: -
size: -
CDR3: CASDKYPWGNYEQYF
DNA: TGTGCCAGCGACAAATATCCCTGGGGCAACTACGAGCAGTACTTC